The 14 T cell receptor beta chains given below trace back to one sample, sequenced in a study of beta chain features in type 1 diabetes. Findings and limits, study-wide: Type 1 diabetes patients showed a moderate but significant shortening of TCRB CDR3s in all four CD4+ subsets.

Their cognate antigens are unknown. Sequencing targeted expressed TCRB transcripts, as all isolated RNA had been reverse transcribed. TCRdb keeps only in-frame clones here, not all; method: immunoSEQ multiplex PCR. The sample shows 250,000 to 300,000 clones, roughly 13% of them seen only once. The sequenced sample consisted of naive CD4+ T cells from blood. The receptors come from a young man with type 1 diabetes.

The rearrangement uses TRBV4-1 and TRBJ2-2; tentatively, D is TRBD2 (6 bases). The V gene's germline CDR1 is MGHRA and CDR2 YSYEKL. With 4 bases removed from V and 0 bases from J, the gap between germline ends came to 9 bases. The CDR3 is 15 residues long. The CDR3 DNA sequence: TGCGCCAGCAGCCTCGGGGGTGCGAACACCGGGGAGCTGTTTTTT. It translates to CASSLGGANTGELFF.

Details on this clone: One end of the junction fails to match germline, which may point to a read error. CDR3 sequence (DNA): TGTTCCAGCAGCCGAAGGGGGACAGGGGGCAGCAATCAGCCCCAGCATTTT. It translates to CSSSRRGTGGSNQPQHF. This chain connects TRBV28 to TRBJ1-5, with 12 positions matching TRBD1. Looked up from germline, CDR1 is MDHEN and CDR2 is SYDVKM. The CDR3 totals 17 residues.

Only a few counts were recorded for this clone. CDR3 loop: CASSLSTGNGYTF. CDR3 in DNA: TGCGCCAGCAGCTTGTCGACAGGGAATGGCTACACCTTC. This chain links TRBV5-1 with TRBJ1-2, with 7 nucleotides matching TRBD1. The length of the CDR3 is 13 residues. With V trimmed by 1 base and J by 6 bases, 3 bases remained unmatched. The germline V gene encodes CDR1 SGHRS and CDR2 YFSETQ.

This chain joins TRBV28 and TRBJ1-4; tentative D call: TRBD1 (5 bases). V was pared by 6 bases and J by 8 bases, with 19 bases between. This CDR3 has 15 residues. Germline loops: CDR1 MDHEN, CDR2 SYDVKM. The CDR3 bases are TGTGCCAGCAGCCCAGGGCAGGGTTTTTACGAAAAACTGTTTTTT. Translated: CASSPGQGFYEKLFF. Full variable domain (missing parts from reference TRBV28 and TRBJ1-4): DVKVTQSSRYLVKRTGEKVFLECVQDMDHENMFWYRQDPGLGLRLIYFSYDVKMKEKGDIPEGYSVSREKKERFSLILESASTNQTSMYLCASSPGQGFYEKLFFGSGTQLSVL.

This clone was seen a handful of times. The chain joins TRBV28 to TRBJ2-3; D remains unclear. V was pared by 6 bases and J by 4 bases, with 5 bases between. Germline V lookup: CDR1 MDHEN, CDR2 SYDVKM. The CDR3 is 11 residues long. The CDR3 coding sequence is TGTGCCAGCAGGGCGGCAGATACGCAGTATTTT. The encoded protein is CASRAADTQYF.

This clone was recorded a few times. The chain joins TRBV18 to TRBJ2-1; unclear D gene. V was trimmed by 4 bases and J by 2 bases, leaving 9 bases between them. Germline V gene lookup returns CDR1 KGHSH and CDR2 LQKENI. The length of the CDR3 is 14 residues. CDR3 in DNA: TGTGCCAGCTCACGTGGGCATGCCTACAATGAGCAGTTCTTC. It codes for CASSRGHAYNEQFF.

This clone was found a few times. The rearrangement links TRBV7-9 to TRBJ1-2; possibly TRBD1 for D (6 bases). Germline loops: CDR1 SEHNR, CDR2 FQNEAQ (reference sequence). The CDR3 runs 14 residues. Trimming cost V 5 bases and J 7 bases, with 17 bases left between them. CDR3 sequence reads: CASSPSSGDGGYTF. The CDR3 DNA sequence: TGTGCCAGCAGCCCAAGTTCAGGGGACGGTGGCTACACCTTC. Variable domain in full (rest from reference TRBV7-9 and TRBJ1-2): DTGVSQNPRHKITKRGQNVTFRCDPISEHNRLYWYRQTLGQGPEFLTYFQNEAQLEKSRLLSDRFSAERPKGSFSTLEIQRTEQGDSAMYLCASSPSSGDGGYTFGSGTRLTVV.

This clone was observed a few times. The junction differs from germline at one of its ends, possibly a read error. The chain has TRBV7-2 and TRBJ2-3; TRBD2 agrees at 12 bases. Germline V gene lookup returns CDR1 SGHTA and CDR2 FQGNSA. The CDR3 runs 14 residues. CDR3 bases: TGTGCCAGCAGCCTAGCGGGAGGGTTGGATACGCAGTATTTT. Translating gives CASSLAGGLDTQYF.

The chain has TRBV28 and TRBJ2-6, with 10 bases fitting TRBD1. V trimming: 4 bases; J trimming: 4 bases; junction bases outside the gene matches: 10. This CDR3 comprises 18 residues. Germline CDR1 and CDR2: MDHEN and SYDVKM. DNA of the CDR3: TGTGCCAGCAGTTCTCAACCGGGACAGGGGCGCGGGGCCAACGTCCTGACTTTC. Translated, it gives CASSSQPGQGRGANVLTF.

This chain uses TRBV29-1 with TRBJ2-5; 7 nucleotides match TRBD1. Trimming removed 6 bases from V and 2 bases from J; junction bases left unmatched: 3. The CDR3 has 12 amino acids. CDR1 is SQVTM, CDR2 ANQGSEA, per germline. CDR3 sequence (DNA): TGCAGCGTGGGACAGACACAAGAGACCCAGTACTTC. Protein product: CSVGQTQETQYF.

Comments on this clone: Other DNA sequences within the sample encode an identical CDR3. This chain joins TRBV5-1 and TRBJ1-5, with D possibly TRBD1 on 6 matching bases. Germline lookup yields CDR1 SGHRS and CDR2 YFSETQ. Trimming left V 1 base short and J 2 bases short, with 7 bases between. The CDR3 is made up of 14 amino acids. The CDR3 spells CASSLSGGNQPQHF. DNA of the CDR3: TGCGCCAGCAGCTTGTCAGGGGGCAATCAGCCCCAGCATTTT. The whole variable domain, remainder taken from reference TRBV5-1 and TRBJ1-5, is KAGVTQTPRYLIKTRGQQVTLSCSPISGHRSVSWYQQTPGQGLQFLFEYFSETQRNKGNFPGRFSGRQFSNSRSEMNVSTLELGDSALYLCASSLSGGNQPQHFGDGTRLSIL.

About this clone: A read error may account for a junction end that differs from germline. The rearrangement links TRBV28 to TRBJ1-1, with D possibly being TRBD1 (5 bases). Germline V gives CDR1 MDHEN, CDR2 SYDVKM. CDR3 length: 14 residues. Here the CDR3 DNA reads TGTGCCAGCAGGTTATACGACAGTTTAACTGAAGCTTTCTTT. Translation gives CASRLYDSLTEAFF.

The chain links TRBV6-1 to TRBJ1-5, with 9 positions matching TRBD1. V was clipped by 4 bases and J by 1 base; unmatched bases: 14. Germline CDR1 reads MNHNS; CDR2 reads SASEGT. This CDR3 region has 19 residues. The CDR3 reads CASSGLDRGSLISNQPQHF. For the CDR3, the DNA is TGTGCCAGCAGTGGGCTGGACAGGGGATCCCTTATCAGCAATCAGCCCCAGCATTTT.

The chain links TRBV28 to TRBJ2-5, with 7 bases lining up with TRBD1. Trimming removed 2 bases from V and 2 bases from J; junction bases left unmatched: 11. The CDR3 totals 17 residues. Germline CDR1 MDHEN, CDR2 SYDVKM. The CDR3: CASSLAPGGGGQETQYF. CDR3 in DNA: TGTGCCAGCAGTTTAGCTCCAGGGGGTGGCGGGCAAGAGACCCAGTACTTC.